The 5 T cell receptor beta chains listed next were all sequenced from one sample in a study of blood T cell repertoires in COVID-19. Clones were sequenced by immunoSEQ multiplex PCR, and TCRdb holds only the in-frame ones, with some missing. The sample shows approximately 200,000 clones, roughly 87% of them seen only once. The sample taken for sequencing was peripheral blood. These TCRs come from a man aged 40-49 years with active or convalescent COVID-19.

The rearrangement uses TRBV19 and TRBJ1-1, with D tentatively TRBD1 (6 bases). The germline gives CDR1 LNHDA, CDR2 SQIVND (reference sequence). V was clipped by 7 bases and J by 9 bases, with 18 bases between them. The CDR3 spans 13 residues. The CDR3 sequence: CASTSLGGPKAFF. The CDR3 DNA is TGTGCCAGTACCTCTCTCGGGGGGCCCAAAGCTTTCTTT. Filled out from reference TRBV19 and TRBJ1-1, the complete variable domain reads DGGITQSPKYLFRKEGQNVTLSCEQNLNHDAMYWYRQDPGQGLRLIYYSQIVNDFQKGDIAEGYSVSREKKESFPLTVTSAQKNPTAFYLCASTSLGGPKAFFGQGTRLTVV.

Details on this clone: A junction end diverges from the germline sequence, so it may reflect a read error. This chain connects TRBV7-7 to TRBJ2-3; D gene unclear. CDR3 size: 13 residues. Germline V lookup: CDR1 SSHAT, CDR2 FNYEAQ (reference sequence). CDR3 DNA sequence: TGTGCTAGCAGCTTCCGCGTTGGAGATACGCAGTATTTT. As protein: CASSFRVGDTQYF.

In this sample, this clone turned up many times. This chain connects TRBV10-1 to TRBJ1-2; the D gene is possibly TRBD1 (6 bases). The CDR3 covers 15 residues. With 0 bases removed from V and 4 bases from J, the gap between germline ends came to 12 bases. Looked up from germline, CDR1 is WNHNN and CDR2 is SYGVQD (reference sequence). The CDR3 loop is CASSESGQGFYGYTF. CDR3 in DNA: TGCGCCAGCAGTGAGTCTGGCCAGGGGTTCTATGGCTACACCTTC.

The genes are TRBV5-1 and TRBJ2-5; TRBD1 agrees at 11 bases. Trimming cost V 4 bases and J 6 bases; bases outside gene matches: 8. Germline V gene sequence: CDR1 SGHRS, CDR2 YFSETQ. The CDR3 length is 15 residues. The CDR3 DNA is TGCGCCAGCAGCCCGGACGGACAGGGGGCCCAGACCCAGTACTTC. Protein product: CASSPDGQGAQTQYF.

In nucleotides, the CDR3 is TGTGCCAGCAGTTTAATATCGAGAGCGGGGGGGAGGGAGACCCAGTACTTC. It specifies CASSLISRAGGRETQYF. V gene TRBV27 combines with J gene TRBJ2-5; TRBD2 aligns across 10 bases. The J segment lost 5 bases and the V segment lost 2 bases, leaving 11 bases of the junction unmatched. The CDR3 is 17 residues long. The germline V gene has CDR1 MNHEY and CDR2 SMNVEV (reference sequence).